This T cell receptor (beta chain) was found in a study of blood T cell repertoires in COVID-19. Study overall: Sites across the United States, Italy and Spain contributed samples from acute and convalescent COVID-19. PBMCs, B-cell-depleted T cells, or T cells were the source of the cDNA or gDNA that made up the material.

The assay was immunoSEQ multiplex PCR, and TCRdb's table has in-frame clones only and misses some. This table has more than 150,000 clones, about 80% appearing once. Trimming took off 0 bases at V and 3 bases at J, with 12 bases between the two ends. The CDR3 length is 16 residues. Germline V gives CDR1 LGHNA, CDR2 YNFKEQ. This TCR was sampled from a man in his sixties with acute or convalescent COVID-19. The chain links TRBV4-2 to TRBJ1-5; D unclear. Sample: peripheral blood. CDR3 DNA: TGTGCCAGCAGCCAAGAAGGGAGCAGCTACAATCAGCCCCAGCATTTT. Amino acids: CASSQEGSSYNQPQHF.